The 23 T cell receptor beta chains reported below all come from one sample, sequenced in a study of T cell repertoires in cytomegalovirus infection. Antigens for these TCRs are unknown. TCRdb itself ran the reads through MiXCR, one entry per CDR3 protein. Among about 900,000 distinct CDR3 sequences listed, around 32% were seen once. Sequencing used cultured CD8+ T cells from PBMCs, obtained from culture after CMV antigen stimulation. The receptors come from a human donor in good health (CMV status not recorded). Some clones in this sample may be carry-over from other donors' samples.

This clonotype appeared a single time. This chain links TRBV27 with TRBJ2-1; D is uncertain. Trimming left V 3 bases short and J 7 bases short, with 7 bases between. The CDR3 sequence is 12 residues long. Germline V gene lookup returns CDR1 MNHEY and CDR2 SMNVEV (reference sequence). As DNA, the CDR3 is TGTGCCAGCAGTTTCGGCATGAATGAGCAGTTCTTC. Protein: CASSFGMNEQFF.

There are a few counts of this clonotype. The genes are TRBV6-2 or TRBV6-3 and TRBJ2-1, with D perhaps being TRBD1 or TRBD2 (5 bases each). V was trimmed by 7 bases and J by 7 bases, leaving 20 bases between them. The CDR3 extends over 15 amino acids. Per the germline V gene, CDR1 is MNHEY and CDR2 is SVGEGT. The CDR3 region is CASKLYGAKRNEQFF. The CDR3 coding sequence is TGTGCCAGCAAATTATACGGGGCTAAACGGAATGAGCAGTTCTTC.

This clonotype was picked up many times. The V call is TRBV12-3 or TRBV12-4, the J call TRBJ2-7; D is ambiguous. Trimming shortened V by 6 bases and J by 3 bases, and 6 bases separated the two germline ends. The CDR3 length is 11 residues. CDR3 in amino acids: CASSLGYEQYF. CDR3 coding DNA: TGTGCCAGCAGCCTGGGCTACGAGCAGTACTTC.

The chain links TRBV10-3 to TRBJ2-2; 9 bases are shared with TRBD2. The CDR3 runs 16 residues. Germline V lookup: CDR1 ENHRY, CDR2 SYGVKD. V dropped 3 bases and J dropped 4; count of bases not matched to a gene: 6. The CDR3 coding sequence is TGTGCCATCAGTGAAGGCAGCGGGGGGACCACCGGGGAGCTGTTTTTT. Amino acid sequence: CAISEGSGGTTGELFF.

This clonotype was seen just once. This chain connects TRBV10-2 to TRBJ2-3; D remains ambiguous. In germline, CDR1 is WSHSY, CDR2 SAAADI. The CDR3 contains 12 residues. V was cut by 7 bases and J by 0 bases, with 5 bases left in between. CDR3 sequence reads: CASTESTDTQYF. In nucleotides, the CDR3 is TGCGCCAGCACCGAGAGCACAGATACGCAGTATTTT.

This clonotype was recorded many times. The gene calls are TRBV12-3 or TRBV12-4 and TRBJ1-6, with TRBD1 identical over 8 bases. The CDR3 is 18 residues long. V lost 6 bases, J lost 0 bases, and 10 bases stayed unmatched. The CDR3 nucleotides are TGTGCCAGCAGCCCGGACAGGGCGTTGGGCTCCTATAATTCACCCCTCCACTTT. Translating gives CASSPDRALGSYNSPLHF.

The genes are TRBV6-2 or TRBV6-3 and TRBJ2-3; 12 nucleotides line up with TRBD1. Trimming removed 4 bases from V and 7 bases from J; junction bases left unmatched: 6. CDR3 length: 15 residues. The germline CDR1 and CDR2 sequences are MNHEY and SVGEGT. In DNA form, the CDR3 reads TGTGCCAGCAGTTCCGGGACAGGGGGCGTGTATACGCAGTATTTT. Amino acids: CASSSGTGGVYTQYF.

The chain joins TRBV6-1 to TRBJ2-1; 13 bases line up with TRBD2. The CDR3 is 15 amino acids. The trim removed 8 bases at V and 5 bases at J, leaving 6 bases unmatched. Germline CDR1 is MNHNS and CDR2 is SASEGT. CDR3 coding DNA: TGTGCCAGCGAGACTAGCGGGGGGAACCACAATGAGCAGTTCTTC. This translates into CASETSGGNHNEQFF.

V gene TRBV9 combines with J gene TRBJ2-3; 7 nucleotides agree with TRBD2. This CDR3 has 14 amino acids. The germline V gene has CDR1 SGDLS and CDR2 YYNGEE. Trimming removed 3 bases from V and 6 bases from J; junction bases left unmatched: 7. The DNA for the CDR3 is TGTGCCAGCAGCGGAATGCGGGGGTGGGATACGCAGTATTTT. Translation: CASSGMRGWDTQYF.

This CDR3 reads CSATPTGTASGKNQPQHF. The DNA for the CDR3 is TGCAGTGCTACCCCTACCGGGACAGCCTCAGGGAAAAATCAGCCCCAGCATTTT. The rearrangement links TRBV20-1 to TRBJ1-5; the match to TRBD1 covers 7 bases. With V trimmed by 4 bases and J by 4 bases, 19 bases remained unmatched. Germline V gene lookup returns CDR1 DFQATT and CDR2 SNEGSKA (reference sequence). The length of the CDR3 is 18 residues.

V usage is TRBV7-6 and J usage is TRBJ2-7, with D possibly being TRBD1 (6 bases). V dropped 1 base and J dropped 2 bases, with 18 bases sitting between them. Per the germline V gene, CDR1 is SGHVS and CDR2 is FNYEAQ. There are 17 residues in the CDR3. CDR3 region: CASSLVPWDMGAYEQYF. DNA for the CDR3: TGTGCCAGCAGCTTAGTGCCATGGGACATGGGAGCCTACGAGCAGTACTTC.

This clonotype was recorded only once. The V gene is TRBV6-5, the J gene TRBJ2-7; TRBD1 matches 9 bases. V dropped 0 bases and J dropped 7; count of bases not matched to a gene: 4. The CDR3 spans 14 residues. The germline gives CDR1 MNHEY, CDR2 SVGAGI. The CDR3 spells CASSYSGDRAEQYF. The DNA for the CDR3 is TGTGCCAGCAGTTACTCAGGGGACAGGGCAGAGCAGTACTTC.

The V call is TRBV28, the J call TRBJ1-5; D ambiguous. This CDR3 is 15 amino acids long. The V end was cut by 1 base, the J end by 7 bases, with 14 bases between. The germline gives CDR1 MDHEN, CDR2 SYDVKM. The chain's CDR3 is CASSLSAPTWQPQHF. Here the CDR3 DNA reads TGTGCCAGCAGTTTATCCGCCCCCACATGGCAGCCCCAGCATTTT.

This clonotype was found a few times. This sequence joins TRBV7-9 and TRBJ2-5; TRBD2 agrees at 9 bases. CDR1 and CDR2 from the germline V gene are SEHNR and FQNEAQ (reference sequence). V shed 2 bases and J 5 bases; nucleotides not matched to a gene: 3. The CDR3 loop spans 14 amino acids. The CDR3 DNA reads as TGTGCCAGCAGCTTACCTAGCGGGGACGAGACCCAGTACTTC. The encoded protein is CASSLPSGDETQYF.

The rearrangement links TRBV6-8 to TRBJ2-2, with D possibly matching TRBD1 (5 bases). The CDR3 contains 14 residues. From germline, CDR1 is MNHGY and CDR2 SAAAGT. Trimming took off 10 bases at V and 1 base at J, with 13 bases between the two ends. The CDR3 loop is CATWAGLNTGELFF. Here the CDR3 DNA reads TGTGCCACGTGGGCAGGGCTGAACACCGGGGAGCTGTTTTTT.

This clonotype was observed a few times. The V call is TRBV4-1, the J call TRBJ2-3; D assignment may be TRBD1 or TRBD2 (5 bases each). CDR1 and CDR2 from the germline V gene are MGHRA and YSYEKL. The CDR3 runs 15 residues. V lost 4 bases and J 3 bases, leaving 14 bases between the germline ends. The CDR3 DNA follows: TGCGCCAGCAGCCCCCGAGAGGGGCGAACAGATACGCAGTATTTT. The encoded protein is CASSPREGRTDTQYF.

This clonotype was observed at least ten times. V gene TRBV7-2 combines with J gene TRBJ1-1; D gene ambiguous. This CDR3 is 15 amino acids long. Germline assignment: CDR1 SGHTA and CDR2 FQGNSA. V dropped 3 bases and J dropped 1 base, with 12 bases sitting between them. The CDR3: CASSLSRSQNTEAFF. Here the CDR3 DNA reads TGTGCCAGCAGCTTGTCCAGGAGCCAGAACACTGAAGCTTTCTTT. Combining the CDR3 with reference TRBV7-2 and TRBJ1-1 gives the whole variable domain GAGVSQSPSNKVTEKGKDVELRCDPISGHTALYWYRQSLGQGLEFLIYFQGNSAPDKSGLPSDRFSAERTGGSVSTLTIQRTQQEDSAVYLCASSLSRSQNTEAFFGQGTRLTVV.

V usage is TRBV7-9 and J usage is TRBJ1-1, with D tentatively TRBD1 (5 bases). The CDR3 contains 12 residues. CDR1 is SEHNR and CDR2 is FQNEAQ in the germline V gene (reference sequence). Trimming left V 7 bases short and J 6 bases short, with 12 bases between. The CDR3 sequence: CASTGTGAEAFF. CDR3 DNA: TGTGCCAGCACCGGGACGGGAGCTGAAGCTTTCTTT.

This clonotype was counted at least ten times. The rearrangement uses TRBV12-3 or TRBV12-4 and TRBJ2-6, with D unresolved. Trimming took off 7 bases at V and 11 bases at J, with 15 bases between the two ends. The CDR3 length is 13 residues. The CDR3: CASTSFPSDVLTF. CDR3 sequence (DNA): TGTGCCAGCACCTCCTTCCCCTCCGACGTCCTGACTTTC.

The chain is built from TRBV5-1 and TRBJ2-2; possible D gene TRBD2, 5 bases. Germline V lookup: CDR1 SGHRS, CDR2 YFSETQ. The CDR3 loop spans 12 amino acids. Trimming removed 3 bases from V and 7 bases from J, with 7 bases in between. The CDR3: CASSSGVGELFF. In DNA, the CDR3 is TGCGCCAGCAGCTCCGGGGTCGGGGAGCTGTTTTTT.

As for this clonotype: It may be a read error: a sequence one base away is much more abundant. This chain's CDR3 is CTSSLYGGGSYNEQFF. For the CDR3, the DNA is TGTACCAGCAGCTTATACGGGGGCGGCTCCTACAATGAGCAGTTCTTC. This chain links TRBV7-6 with TRBJ2-1; D assignment may be TRBD1 or TRBD2 (6 bases each). Per germline, CDR1 SGHVS and CDR2 FNYEAQ. This CDR3 spans 16 amino acids.

The genes are TRBV7-9 and TRBJ2-3; 8 bases are shared with TRBD1. In germline, CDR1 is SEHNR, CDR2 FQNEAQ (reference sequence). CDR3 length: 15 amino acids. The ends lost 5 bases at V and 4 bases at J; junction bases unmatched: 8. CDR3 nucleotide sequence: TGTGCCAGCAGCCTCGGACAGGGTTCAGCAGATACGCAGTATTTT. Its translation is CASSLGQGSADTQYF.

The rearrangement uses TRBV6-5 and TRBJ2-5, with a tentative D call TRBD1 (5 bases). Germline V gives CDR1 MNHEY, CDR2 SVGAGI. V was clipped by 6 bases and J by 2 bases, with 16 bases between them. The CDR3 is 15 amino acids. The DNA for the CDR3 is TGTGCCAGCAGCGCGCGGCCGACAGAACAAGAGACCCAGTACTTC. It is translated as CASSARPTEQETQYF.